Listed here are 28 T cell receptor beta chains from one sample, sequenced in a study of shared clonotypes between healthy human individuals. Repertoires were generated with immunoSEQ multiplex PCR, while TCRdb's copy carries only in-frame clones and drops some. The sample holds 600,000 to 800,000 clones, around 77% seen once. The sequencing input was memory CD4+ T cells sorted from blood. Specified subset: CD45RA-negative fraction. All receptors come from a woman in her 30s in good health.

CDR3 sequence: CASLEGLAMRGDEQFF. The DNA of the CDR3 is TGTGCCAGCTTGGAGGGTTTGGCGATGAGGGGTGATGAGCAGTTCTTC. The V and J genes are TRBV18 and TRBJ2-1, with a possible D match to TRBD2 (6 bases). The V and J ends lost 7 bases and 8 bases respectively, with 24 bases between them. This CDR3 is 16 amino acids long. The germline gives CDR1 KGHSH, CDR2 LQKENI.

V usage is TRBV10-3 and J usage is TRBJ2-7; 11 positions agree with TRBD1. CDR1 and CDR2 (germline): ENHRY, SYGVKD. With V trimmed by 4 bases and J by 6 bases, 5 bases remained unmatched. The length of the CDR3 is 14 residues. The CDR3 DNA reads TGTGCCATCAGTGGGGGACAGGGGGTGGCCGAGCAGTACTTC. This translates into CAISGGQGVAEQYF.

This sequence joins TRBV5-4 and TRBJ1-2, with D possibly being TRBD1 (5 bases). V shed 3 bases and J shed 7 bases, with 13 bases lying between them. This CDR3 has 13 amino acids. CDR1 and CDR2 from the germline V gene are SGHNT and YYREEE (reference sequence). In DNA, the CDR3 is TGTGCCAGCAGCTCGGATGGGGCGGTTGGCTACACCTTC. Amino acid sequence: CASSSDGAVGYTF.

This sequence joins TRBV5-1 and TRBJ2-3; D is unclear. V dropped 0 bases and J dropped 0 bases, with 5 bases sitting between them. The CDR3 extends over 14 amino acids. CDR1 is SGHRS and CDR2 is YFSETQ in the germline V gene. This chain's CDR3 is CASSLELSTDTQYF. CDR3 bases: TGCGCCAGCAGCTTGGAACTGAGCACAGATACGCAGTATTTT.

The CDR3 sequence: CASSVASGGTQETQYF. The CDR3 bases are TGTGCCAGCAGCGTAGCCAGCGGGGGTACCCAAGAGACCCAGTACTTC. The chain is built from TRBV9 and TRBJ2-5; 8 bases agree with TRBD2. This CDR3 spans 16 amino acids. With 0 bases clipped from V and 1 base from J, the junction kept 5 bases outside the gene matches. In germline, CDR1 is SGDLS, CDR2 YYNGEE. The full variable domain, rest sourced from reference TRBV9 and TRBJ2-5, is DSGVTQTPKHLITATGQRVTLRCSPRSGDLSVYWYQQSLDQGLQFLIQYYNGEERAKGNILERFSAQQFPDLHSELNLSSLELGDSALYFCASSVASGGTQETQYFGPGTRLLVL.

The chain combines TRBV29-1 with TRBJ2-1, with 8 bases lining up with TRBD2. The CDR3 runs 14 residues. Unmatched junction bases numbered 8, after V lost 3 bases and J lost 7 bases. The germline CDR1 and CDR2 sequences are SQVTM and ANQGSEA. CDR3 DNA sequence: TGCAGCGTTGAGGCAGCGGGAGATAGTAATGAGCAGTTCTTC. This encodes CSVEAAGDSNEQFF.

V gene TRBV5-1 combines with J gene TRBJ2-3, with D maybe TRBD2 (6 bases). CDR3 size: 15 residues. V gave up 1 base and J gave up 1 base, with 10 bases separating them. Germline assignment: CDR1 SGHRS and CDR2 YFSETQ. CDR3 DNA sequence: TGCGCCAGCAGCTTGTCGGGAGTAGGCACAGATACGCAGTATTTT. Protein: CASSLSGVGTDTQYF.

In its sample, this clone was seen a few times. Additional DNA sequences in this sample encode the identical CDR3. This chain uses TRBV7-2 with TRBJ2-1, with a weak D call TRBD1 (6 bases). Germline V gene sequence: CDR1 SGHTA, CDR2 FQGNSA. Trimming pared 5 bases from V and 3 bases from J, leaving 14 bases between. The CDR3 is 15 residues long. The CDR3 spells CASSPDRGDYNEQFF. The CDR3 nucleotides read TGTGCCAGCAGCCCGGACAGAGGGGACTACAATGAGCAGTTCTTC.

The rearrangement uses TRBV28 and TRBJ2-5, with 8 bases aligning to TRBD2. J was trimmed by 0 bases and V by 9 bases; bases with no gene match: 6. Looked up from germline, CDR1 is MDHEN and CDR2 is SYDVKM. This CDR3 is 14 amino acids long. In DNA, the CDR3 is TGTGCCAGTACCCGGGGGGGGTACCAAGAGACCCAGTACTTC. This translates into CASTRGGYQETQYF.

The rearrangement links TRBV7-2 to TRBJ2-7, with TRBD2 identical over 14 bases. Germline CDR1 reads SGHTA; CDR2 reads FQGNSA. After removal of 1 base from V and 10 bases from J, the junction contained 6 bases not matched to a gene. This CDR3 is 15 amino acids long. The CDR3 nucleotides read TGTGCCAGCAGCTTAGAGACTAGCGGGAGGGCCCCCCAGTACTTC. Translation: CASSLETSGRAPQYF.

With respect to this clone: This sample includes further DNA sequences coding for the same CDR3. The chain combines TRBV11-2 with TRBJ2-7, with D hard to call. Trimming took off 2 bases at V and 4 bases at J, with 6 bases between the two ends. The CDR3 extends over 12 amino acids. Germline V lookup: CDR1 SGHAT, CDR2 FQNNGV. CDR3 in amino acids: CASSLPGYEQYF. CDR3 DNA sequence: TGTGCCAGCAGCTTACCCGGTTACGAGCAGTACTTC.

The chain employs TRBV2 and TRBJ2-7, with D maybe TRBD1 (5 bases). Trimming removed 4 bases at V and 1 base at J, with 11 bases between. This CDR3 contains 14 residues. Germline values: CDR1 SNHLY, CDR2 FYNNEI. The CDR3 loop reads CASSVGQESYEQYF. The CDR3 DNA reads as TGTGCCAGCAGTGTGGGGCAGGAGTCCTACGAGCAGTACTTC.

This chain uses TRBV11-2 with TRBJ2-7, with 8 bases identical to TRBD2. Germline lookup yields CDR1 SGHAT and CDR2 FQNNGV. V trimming: 5 bases; J trimming: 0 bases; junction bases outside the gene matches: 6. This CDR3 contains 15 residues. CDR3 nucleotides: TGTGCCAGCAGCGACAGCGGGAGCCCCTCCTACGAGCAGTACTTC. Protein: CASSDSGSPSYEQYF. The full variable domain, in which reference TRBV11-2 and TRBJ2-7 provide the parts outside the CDR3, is EAGVAQSPRYKIIEKRQSVAFWCNPISGHATLYWYQQILGQGPKLLIQFQNNGVVDDSQLPKDRFSAERLKGVDSTLKIQPAKLEDSAVYLCASSDSGSPSYEQYFGPGTRLTVT.

The chain combines TRBV9 with TRBJ2-1; 9 nucleotides align to TRBD1. Germline lookup yields CDR1 SGDLS and CDR2 YYNGEE. The CDR3 length is 17 residues. The V and J ends lost 4 bases and 6 bases, in that order; junction bases with no gene match: 14. The CDR3 reads CASSPSTGTGTGNEQFF. For the CDR3, the DNA is TGTGCCAGCAGCCCGTCAACCGGGACAGGGACGGGCAATGAGCAGTTCTTC.

The V gene is TRBV5-1, the J gene TRBJ1-2; D gene ambiguous. Between the trimmed V and J ends, which lost 0 bases and 7 bases, there was a span of 13 bases. Germline-derived CDR1 and CDR2 are SGHRS and YFSETQ. The CDR3 has 14 residues. Here the CDR3 reads CASSLDQPSAGYTF. The CDR3 nucleotides read TGCGCCAGCAGCTTGGATCAGCCTTCTGCTGGCTACACCTTC.

The chain links TRBV11-2 to TRBJ2-5; the D call may be TRBD1 or TRBD2 (6 bases each). Trimming removed 5 bases at V and 6 bases at J, with 22 bases between. The germline gives CDR1 SGHAT, CDR2 FQNNGV. This CDR3 contains 16 residues. This CDR3 reads CASSPRGRENGKTQYF. The CDR3 DNA sequence: TGTGCCAGCAGCCCCAGGGGCCGGGAGAACGGGAAGACCCAGTACTTC.

V gene TRBV10-2 combines with J gene TRBJ2-5, with D tentatively TRBD1 (7 bases). Trimming shortened V by 11 bases and J by 7 bases, and 23 bases separated the two germline ends. Per germline, CDR1 WSHSY and CDR2 SAAADI. There are 14 residues in the CDR3. The DNA for the CDR3 is TGCGCCGGGTCCAACCGGGACTCAGGGGGGACCCAGTACTTC. Translating gives CAGSNRDSGGTQYF.

This chain connects TRBV28 to TRBJ2-7, with 12 bases that match TRBD2. V trimming: 3 bases; J trimming: 8 bases; junction bases outside the gene matches: 5. The CDR3 extends over 14 amino acids. Germline V lookup: CDR1 MDHEN, CDR2 SYDVKM. The CDR3 sequence: CASSLSSGRAQQYF. The CDR3 region has the DNA TGTGCCAGCAGTTTGTCTAGCGGGAGGGCCCAGCAGTACTTC.

CDR3 coding DNA: TGTGCCAGCAGTCCCGGATTTGGGGGAACCTACGAGCAGTACTTC. Translation: CASSPGFGGTYEQYF. The chain joins TRBV6-5 to TRBJ2-7; D is tentatively TRBD1 or TRBD2 (5 bases each). CDR3 length: 15 residues. V was cut by 5 bases and J by 2 bases, with 16 bases left in between. From germline, CDR1 is MNHEY and CDR2 SVGAGI.

This clone was counted a single time. This CDR3 is CSVAGTRGETEAFF. The CDR3 region has the DNA TGCAGCGTCGCGGGGACCAGGGGAGAGACTGAAGCTTTCTTT. The V call is TRBV29-1, the J call TRBJ1-1, with a weak D call TRBD1 (6 bases). Between the trimmed V and J ends, which lost 6 bases and 5 bases, there was a span of 19 bases. Germline assignment: CDR1 SQVTM and CDR2 ANQGSEA. This CDR3 has 14 amino acids.

V and J are TRBV7-2 and TRBJ2-1; 8 positions match TRBD2. CDR3 length: 15 amino acids. Per the germline V gene, CDR1 is SGHTA and CDR2 is FQGNSA. Trimming at V came to 5 bases and at J to 6 bases, leaving 9 bases not matched to a gene. In DNA form, the CDR3 reads TGTGCCAGCAGCAAGGAGACTAGCGTCCGCAATGAGCAGTTCTTC. Protein product: CASSKETSVRNEQFF.

The V and J genes are TRBV11-2 and TRBJ2-3, with TRBD2 matching over 7 bases. After removal of 6 bases from V and 3 bases from J, the junction contained 6 bases not matched to a gene. This CDR3 region has 14 residues. CDR1 is SGHAT and CDR2 is FQNNGV in the germline V gene. The CDR3 loop is CASRMAGETDTQYF. CDR3 sequence (DNA): TGTGCCAGCAGGATGGCGGGAGAGACAGATACGCAGTATTTT.

The chain is built from TRBV10-2 and TRBJ2-7, with 9 bases lining up with TRBD2. The trim removed 6 bases at V and 3 bases at J, leaving 3 bases unmatched. The CDR3 sequence is 13 residues long. Germline V lookup: CDR1 WSHSY, CDR2 SAAADI. The CDR3 reads CASRTSGFYEQYF. The CDR3 DNA follows: TGCGCCAGCAGGACTAGCGGATTCTACGAGCAGTACTTC.

This chain connects TRBV28 to TRBJ2-1; TRBD1 aligns across 8 bases. The CDR3 contains 14 residues. From germline, CDR1 is MDHEN and CDR2 SYDVKM. Losses at the gene ends were 6 bases for V and 7 bases for J; bases not matched to a gene: 8. The CDR3 sequence is CASRSTGGWNEQFF. The CDR3 DNA reads TGTGCCAGCAGATCCACAGGGGGGTGGAATGAGCAGTTCTTC.

This sequence joins TRBV5-6 and TRBJ1-2; possibly TRBD1 for D (5 bases). The CDR3 has 16 amino acids. The germline CDR1 and CDR2 sequences are SGHDT and YYEEEE. Trimming removed 1 base at V and 7 bases at J, with 20 bases between. CDR3 sequence: CASSLRGGDPLTGYTF. The CDR3 DNA reads TGTGCCAGCAGCTTGAGGGGTGGGGACCCCCTCACTGGCTACACCTTC.

The chain has TRBV6-5 and TRBJ2-7; TRBD1 matches 11 bases. J lost 3 bases, V lost 3 bases, and 4 bases had no gene match. The CDR3 covers 15 residues. CDR1 is MNHEY and CDR2 is SVGAGI in the germline V gene. CDR3 coding DNA: TGTGCCAGCAGTTATGCGGGACAGGGGGGCTACGAGCAGTACTTC. This encodes CASSYAGQGGYEQYF.

The chain uses TRBV7-2 and TRBJ2-7; TRBD1 matches at 9 bases. The CDR3 is 15 residues long. Germline CDR1 and CDR2: SGHTA and FQGNSA. The trim removed 4 bases at V and 6 bases at J, leaving 10 bases unmatched. The CDR3 loop reads CASSSQPGQGREQYF. CDR3 nucleotides: TGTGCCAGCAGCTCCCAGCCGGGACAGGGTCGCGAGCAGTACTTC.

J is TRBJ2-3 and V is TRBV27; D is possibly TRBD2 (5 bases). From germline, CDR1 is MNHEY and CDR2 SMNVEV (reference sequence). V was cut by 8 bases and J by 2 bases, with 14 bases left in between. The CDR3 runs 14 residues. The chain's CDR3 is CASRGAGSTDTQYF. DNA of the CDR3: TGTGCCAGCCGGGGAGCAGGATCCACAGATACGCAGTATTTT.